This T cell receptor (beta chain) came from a study of cytomegalovirus exposure and HLA in healthy donors. In the study overall: Tens of millions of unique TCRs from HLA-typed donors were held in an early data release.

Primers: 60 Vbeta forward and 13 Jbeta reverse. Measured with immunoSEQ multiplex PCR; TCRdb has only the in-frame clones, and not every one. Of about 110,000 clones in the sample, roughly three quarters are singletons; the top ten hold 2.5% to 3%. Material: PBMCs. This clonotype was sampled from a woman under 30 in good health and CMV-seropositive.

For the CDR3, the DNA is TGTGCCAGCAGCTCCCCTGGGACAGCTGGGGCGAAGCAGTACTTC. This translates into CASSSPGTAGAKQYF. This chain joins TRBV28 and TRBJ2-7, with 7 bases matching TRBD1. The V and J ends lost 6 bases and 8 bases, in that order; junction bases with no gene match: 16. Germline V gene sequence: CDR1 MDHEN, CDR2 SYDVKM. The CDR3 contains 15 residues.